These 14 T cell receptor beta chains share one sample of origin, sequenced in a study of blood T cell repertoires in COVID-19. TCRdb's copy holds only in-frame clones and misses some; the assay was immunoSEQ multiplex PCR. The table shows about 180,000 clones, with about four fifths occurring only once. Sequenced sample: peripheral blood. The origin of the receptors is a man between 65 and 85 years old with active or convalescent COVID-19.

V and J are TRBV5-6 and TRBJ1-2; the D gene is possibly TRBD1 (5 bases). This CDR3 has 12 amino acids. The V gene lost 2 bases and the J gene lost 7 bases, with 9 bases spanning the gap. The germline gives CDR1 SGHDT, CDR2 YYEEEE. The CDR3 loop is CASSFGTSGYTF. The CDR3 bases are TGTGCCAGCAGCTTCGGGACTTCTGGCTACACCTTC.

The chain recombines TRBV3-1 (or the pseudogene TRBV3-2) with TRBJ1-1; TRBD1 aligns across 9 bases. The V and J ends lost 4 bases and 4 bases, in that order; junction bases with no gene match: 4. This CDR3 comprises 14 residues. The germline V gene encodes CDR1 LGHDT and CDR2 YNNKEL (reference sequence). The CDR3 loop reads CASSPDRGATEAFF. The CDR3 region has the DNA TGTGCCAGCAGCCCAGACAGGGGGGCCACTGAAGCTTTCTTT.

The table lists this clone with a few counts. The V and J genes are TRBV3-1 (or the pseudogene TRBV3-2) and TRBJ2-5; D uncertain. From germline, CDR1 is LGHDT and CDR2 YNNKEL (reference sequence). The CDR3 has 14 residues. V lost 5 bases to trimming and J lost 2 bases, with 12 bases between them. The CDR3 loop is CASSGPAVQETQYF. The CDR3 DNA reads TGTGCCAGCAGCGGCCCGGCGGTTCAAGAGACCCAGTACTTC.

This chain connects TRBV12-3 or TRBV12-4 to TRBJ1-5; weak D call: TRBD1 (6 bases). The CDR3 loop spans 13 amino acids. V was shortened by 6 bases and J by 5 bases, with 11 bases between the two germline ends. Here the CDR3 reads CASSPRQDQPQHF. CDR3 DNA: TGTGCCAGCAGCCCCCGACAGGATCAGCCCCAGCATTTT.

The gene calls are TRBV6-1 and TRBJ1-5, with 7 bases lining up with TRBD1. The CDR3 is made up of 15 amino acids. V dropped 3 bases and J dropped 4; count of bases not matched to a gene: 6. CDR1 is MNHNS, CDR2 SASEGT, per germline. Here the CDR3 reads CASSDPGQTNQPQHF. The CDR3 nucleotides read TGTGCCAGCAGTGATCCGGGACAGACAAATCAGCCCCAGCATTTT.

In its sample, this clone was seen a few times. Here the CDR3 DNA reads TGCGCCAGCAGCTCGTACAGGGACAGTAATTCACCCCTCCACTTT. It encodes CASSSYRDSNSPLHF. The chain uses TRBV4-3 and TRBJ1-6, with 7 bases matching TRBD1. Germline loops: CDR1 LGHNA, CDR2 YSLEER. The CDR3 runs to 15 residues. V lost 5 bases, J lost 6 bases, and 7 bases stayed unmatched.

V is TRBV5-6 and J is TRBJ2-3; a possible D gene is TRBD2 (6 bases). Germline lookup yields CDR1 SGHDT and CDR2 YYEEEE. The CDR3 spans 15 residues. Trimming removed 2 bases at V and 0 bases at J, with 10 bases between. CDR3 region: CASSFRRESTDTQYF. In nucleotides, the CDR3 is TGTGCCAGCAGCTTTAGGAGGGAAAGCACAGATACGCAGTATTTT.

The chain uses TRBV6-6 and TRBJ2-5; 7 bases line up with TRBD2. With V trimmed by 7 bases and J by 1 base, 0 bases remained unmatched. The CDR3 extends over 12 amino acids. From germline, CDR1 is MNHNY and CDR2 SVGAGI (reference sequence). This CDR3 is CASTSGQETQYF. The CDR3 DNA sequence: TGTGCCAGCACTAGCGGCCAAGAGACCCAGTACTTC.

This clone was counted between two and nine times. This chain links TRBV10-3 with TRBJ1-3; a weak D match, TRBD1 (5 bases). V lost 3 bases, J lost 2 bases, and 8 bases lay in between. The CDR3 runs 14 residues. Germline V gene lookup returns CDR1 ENHRY and CDR2 SYGVKD. The CDR3 DNA sequence: TGTGCCATCAGTGACACAGGCACTGGAAACACCATATATTTT. It translates to CAISDTGTGNTIYF.

This clone has a handful of counts. V usage is TRBV7-2 and J usage is TRBJ1-2; D is undetermined. V was pared by 3 bases and J by 8 bases, with 16 bases between. The CDR3 contains 14 residues. Per germline, CDR1 SGHTA and CDR2 FQGNSA. The CDR3 DNA follows: TGTGCCAGCAGCTTTAGGCAGGAGGGCTTAGGCTACACCTTC. Amino acid sequence: CASSFRQEGLGYTF.

The chain carries TRBV9 and TRBJ2-2; 7 nucleotides align to TRBD1. V lost 0 bases and J lost 6; bases outside the gene matches: 5. CDR1 and CDR2 (germline): SGDLS, YYNGEE. The length of the CDR3 is 15 residues. CDR3 sequence: CASSVASTGAGELFF. The CDR3 DNA reads as TGTGCCAGCAGCGTAGCCTCCACAGGGGCCGGGGAGCTGTTTTTT.

The V and J genes are TRBV10-2 and TRBJ2-2; 8 positions agree with TRBD2. The CDR3 length is 15 residues. J was trimmed by 7 bases and V by 6 bases; bases with no gene match: 10. The germline CDR1 and CDR2 sequences are WSHSY and SAAADI. CDR3 DNA: TGCGCCAGCAGAGTTAGCGGGATTCAGGGCGGGGAGCTGTTTTTT. Protein: CASRVSGIQGGELFF.

The genes are TRBV27 and TRBJ2-1; D might be TRBD1 (5 bases). Germline V gene lookup returns CDR1 MNHEY and CDR2 SMNVEV (reference sequence). The ends were cut back, 6 bases at V and 1 base at J, with 19 bases in the middle. This CDR3 is 17 amino acids long. The CDR3: CASSRLPLSGSYNEQFF. As DNA, the CDR3 is TGTGCCAGCAGCCGACTGCCGCTCTCAGGGTCCTACAATGAGCAGTTCTTC.

This chain links TRBV19 with TRBJ1-4, with D maybe TRBD1 (6 bases). This CDR3 region has 17 residues. V was clipped by 4 bases and J by 4 bases, with 19 bases between them. CDR1 and CDR2 (germline): LNHDA, SQIVND (reference sequence). The CDR3 is CASSKAGISGVNEKLFF. CDR3 nucleotide sequence: TGTGCCAGTAGTAAGGCGGGTATTTCAGGGGTTAATGAAAAACTGTTTTTT. Based on the CDR3 plus reference TRBV19 and TRBJ1-4, the full variable domain is DGGITQSPKYLFRKEGQNVTLSCEQNLNHDAMYWYRQDPGQGLRLIYYSQIVNDFQKGDIAEGYSVSREKKESFPLTVTSAQKNPTAFYLCASSKAGISGVNEKLFFGSGTQLSVL.